A single sample gave rise to the 31 T cell receptor beta chains below, sequenced in a study of CD8 T cells in ankylosing spondylitis. In TCRdb, the 5' RACE reads were re-called with MiXCR into one record per CDR3 protein. Here the sample spans about 310,000 distinct CDR3 sequences, around 21% being singletons. Sequenced material: blood, either unsorted or a sorted T cell fraction (not recorded which). These TCRs come from a female donor with ankylosing spondylitis or in good health (not recorded which).

This clonotype was seen more than once but under ten times. The chain employs TRBV10-3 and TRBJ2-1; TRBD2 might be the D (6 bases). CDR3 size: 15 residues. The ends were cut back, 3 bases at V and 4 bases at J, with 13 bases in the middle. CDR1 is ENHRY and CDR2 is SYGVKD in the germline V gene. The chain's CDR3 is CAISDSGGRYNEQFF. The CDR3 bases are TGTGCCATCAGTGATAGCGGAGGGAGGTACAATGAGCAGTTCTTC.

This clonotype was picked up many times. The V and J genes are TRBV5-1 and TRBJ2-2, with D possibly matching TRBD2 (6 bases). The CDR3 runs to 16 residues. Germline V CDR1 and CDR2: SGHRS, YFSETQ. Trimming pared 3 bases from V and 6 bases from J, leaving 18 bases between. The CDR3 here is CASSSVSGDLAGELFF. Here the CDR3 DNA reads TGCGCCAGCAGCTCGGTGTCGGGGGACCTCGCCGGGGAGCTGTTTTTT.

This clonotype was seen only a few times. The chain couples TRBV25-1 to TRBJ1-2; D remains unclear. Germline lookup yields CDR1 MGHDK and CDR2 SYGVNS. The CDR3 has 15 amino acids. V was pared by 1 base and J by 6 bases, with 15 bases between. The CDR3 nucleotides are TGTGCCAGCAGTGAATCGATGGGCAGAGTAAATGGCTACACCTTC. As protein: CASSESMGRVNGYTF.

The chain joins TRBV2 to TRBJ2-2; possible D gene TRBD1, 5 bases. This CDR3 is built from 14 residues. Germline V gene lookup returns CDR1 SNHLY and CDR2 FYNNEI. Deletions cut 8 bases from V and 4 bases from J, with 14 bases between. Here the CDR3 DNA reads TGTGCCAGCCAGGTAGACAGACTCACCGGGGAGCTGTTTTTT. Its translation: CASQVDRLTGELFF.

This chain uses TRBV15 with TRBJ2-1; 7 nucleotides align to TRBD2. Germline CDR1 LNHNV, CDR2 YYDKDF (reference sequence). There are 13 residues in the CDR3. V shed 0 bases, J shed 7 bases, and the junction held 0 bases outside the gene matches. The CDR3 DNA follows: TGTGCCACCAGCAGAGAGGGGGGGAATGAGCAGTTCTTC. It yields the protein CATSREGGNEQFF. Full variable domain (rest looked up from reference TRBV15 and TRBJ2-1): DAMVIQNPRYQVTQFGKPVTLSCSQTLNHNVMYWYQQKSSQAPKLLFHYYDKDFNNEADTPDNFQSRRPNTSFCFLDIRSPGLGDTAMYLCATSREGGNEQFFGPGTRLTVL.

The chain employs TRBV15 and TRBJ2-3; D not resolved. Germline CDR1 reads LNHNV; CDR2 reads YYDKDF (reference sequence). There are 14 residues in the CDR3. Between the trimmed V and J ends, which lost 3 bases and 8 bases, there was a span of 15 bases. The CDR3 DNA reads TGTGCCACCAGCAGCGGAGAGGAACCACCTACGCAGTATTTT. Its translation is CATSSGEEPPTQYF.

This clonotype has ten or more counts. This chain links TRBV11-2 with TRBJ1-5; D not certain. The V and J ends lost 6 bases and 2 bases respectively, with 8 bases between them. The length of the CDR3 is 13 residues. Germline-derived CDR1 and CDR2 are SGHAT and FQNNGV. The chain's CDR3 is CASSLAGNQPQHF. In DNA form, the CDR3 reads TGTGCCAGCAGTTTGGCAGGCAATCAGCCCCAGCATTTT. Full variable domain (rest looked up from reference TRBV11-2 and TRBJ1-5): EAGVAQSPRYKIIEKRQSVAFWCNPISGHATLYWYQQILGQGPKLLIQFQNNGVVDDSQLPKDRFSAERLKGVDSTLKIQPAKLEDSAVYLCASSLAGNQPQHFGDGTRLSIL.

V is TRBV20-1 and J is TRBJ2-7, with D perhaps given as TRBD1 or TRBD2 (6 bases each). This CDR3 has 15 residues. V lost 5 bases and J 3 bases, leaving 20 bases between the germline ends. CDR1 is DFQATT and CDR2 is SNEGSKA in the germline V gene (reference sequence). The chain's CDR3 is CSAPRGGTGNYEQYF. In DNA form, the CDR3 reads TGCAGTGCTCCCCGAGGGGGGACGGGGAACTACGAGCAGTACTTC.

This clonotype was counted ten times or more. The chain is built from TRBV15 and TRBJ2-1, with 13 bases matching TRBD2. The germline V gene has CDR1 LNHNV and CDR2 YYDKDF (reference sequence). This CDR3 is built from 16 residues. V was pared by 2 bases and J by 4 bases, with 2 bases of the junction left unmatched. The CDR3 reads CATSRLLAGGYNEQFF. The CDR3 DNA reads as TGTGCCACCAGCAGACTACTAGCGGGAGGGTACAATGAGCAGTTCTTC.

This clonotype was seen ten or more times. The chain has TRBV4-3 and TRBJ2-3; tentatively, D is TRBD1 or TRBD2 (6 bases each). CDR1 is LGHNA, CDR2 YSLEER, per germline. The germline V and J ends were trimmed by 6 bases and 0 bases, with 13 bases remaining between them. The CDR3 extends over 15 amino acids. The CDR3, as DNA: TGCGCCAGCAGGACCTCGGGGGCTAGCACAGATACGCAGTATTTT. This gives the protein CASRTSGASTDTQYF.

The chain employs TRBV7-2 and TRBJ2-6; D not certain. This CDR3 has 16 amino acids. V dropped 5 bases and J dropped 2 bases, with 13 bases sitting between them. In germline, CDR1 is SGHTA, CDR2 FQGNSA. For the CDR3, the DNA is TGTGCCAGCAGCCACGTTCGTTTGGCTGGGGCCAACGTCCTGACTTTC. Its translation is CASSHVRLAGANVLTF.

This clonotype came up many times. The chain joins TRBV12-3 or TRBV12-4 to TRBJ1-2; 8 positions match TRBD1. The CDR3 runs to 13 residues. Germline trimming cut 5 bases from V and 4 bases from J; bases unmatched to any gene: 3. The CDR3 region has the DNA TGTGCCAGCAGTGAACAGGGGGGCTATGGCTACACCTTC. As protein: CASSEQGGYGYTF.

The rearrangement joins TRBV20-1 to TRBJ2-1; no clear D gene. The ends were cut back, 6 bases at V and 10 bases at J, with 10 bases in the middle. The germline V gene encodes CDR1 DFQATT and CDR2 SNEGSKA (reference sequence). This CDR3 is 10 amino acids long. The CDR3 protein is CSAGTWEQFF. The CDR3 DNA follows: TGCAGTGCCGGTACGTGGGAGCAGTTCTTC.

The V call is TRBV20-1, the J call TRBJ2-1; unclear D gene. This CDR3 has 12 amino acids. Deletions cut 5 bases from V and 0 bases from J, with 5 bases between. The germline CDR1 and CDR2 sequences are DFQATT and SNEGSKA (reference sequence). CDR3 sequence: CSAFTSYNEQFF. CDR3 bases: TGCAGTGCTTTCACCTCCTACAATGAGCAGTTCTTC.

This chain uses TRBV18 with TRBJ2-7; the D is unclear. Germline V gene sequence: CDR1 KGHSH, CDR2 LQKENI. V lost 5 bases and J 1 base, leaving 9 bases between the germline ends. The CDR3 runs to 13 residues. CDR3 bases: TGTGCCAGCTCAAAGACGTCTTCCTACGAGCAGTACTTC. This translates into CASSKTSSYEQYF.

This clonotype was counted only a few times. The CDR3 DNA follows: TGTGCCAGCAGTCCTAGGGCCGTCAGGGATACGCAGTATTTT. Its translation is CASSPRAVRDTQYF. This chain links TRBV6-1 with TRBJ2-3; D unresolved. The V end was cut by 5 bases, the J end by 6 bases, with 15 bases between. The CDR3 totals 14 residues. Germline values: CDR1 MNHNS, CDR2 SASEGT.

In its sample, this clonotype was seen a few times. J is TRBJ2-5 and V is TRBV19; weak D call: TRBD2 (6 bases). This CDR3 contains 13 residues. Germline CDR1 is LNHDA and CDR2 is SQIVND (reference sequence). Trimming took off 5 bases at V and 2 bases at J, with 9 bases between the two ends. CDR3 in amino acids: CASSGGGQETQYF. CDR3 nucleotides: TGTGCCAGTAGTGGAGGAGGGCAAGAGACCCAGTACTTC.

The gene calls are TRBV10-3 and TRBJ2-2; D is unclear. In germline, CDR1 is ENHRY, CDR2 SYGVKD. This CDR3 contains 14 residues. The germline V and J ends were trimmed by 5 bases and 5 bases, with 12 bases remaining between them. The CDR3 is CAISLRALTGELFF. CDR3 bases: TGTGCCATCAGTCTCCGGGCCCTAACCGGGGAGCTGTTTTTT.

This chain's CDR3 is CASSSAGAGNIQYF. CDR3 coding DNA: TGTGCCAGCAGTTCGGCGGGAGCAGGAAACATTCAGTACTTC. The rearrangement links TRBV28 to TRBJ2-4; 7 bases are shared with TRBD2. V was clipped by 4 bases and J by 6 bases; unmatched bases: 6. Germline V gene data show CDR1 as MDHEN and CDR2 as SYDVKM. The CDR3 extends over 14 amino acids.

The chain carries TRBV29-1 and TRBJ1-2; tentatively, D is TRBD1 (5 bases). This CDR3 comprises 14 residues. Germline V gene sequence: CDR1 SQVTM, CDR2 ANQGSEA. V was pared by 6 bases and J by 7 bases, with 21 bases between. The CDR3 reads CSVVQRAGIGGYTF. The CDR3 DNA reads TGCAGCGTGGTTCAACGGGCAGGGATTGGTGGCTACACCTTC.

This clonotype was seen only a few times. This sequence joins TRBV20-1 and TRBJ2-1, with 8 bases lining up with TRBD2. J gave up 7 bases and V 1 base, and 12 bases lay outside the gene matches. This CDR3 has 16 residues. Germline V gene lookup returns CDR1 DFQATT and CDR2 SNEGSKA (reference sequence). Here the CDR3 DNA reads TGCAGTGCTAGAGGCCCGGGGGGGACGGGCCGTAATGAGCAGTTCTTC. Translation gives CSARGPGGTGRNEQFF.

This chain links TRBV5-1 with TRBJ2-5; TRBD1 agrees at 8 bases. Germline V lookup: CDR1 SGHRS, CDR2 YFSETQ. This CDR3 contains 14 residues. The J segment lost 5 bases and the V segment lost 7 bases, leaving 10 bases of the junction unmatched. CDR3 in amino acids: CASGMSGGVETQYF. In DNA, the CDR3 is TGCGCCAGCGGCATGTCAGGGGGCGTTGAGACCCAGTACTTC.

The rearrangement links TRBV7-9 to TRBJ2-3; no reliable D call. Trimming cost V 4 bases and J 9 bases, with 17 bases left between them. Germline CDR1 and CDR2: SEHNR and FQNEAQ (reference sequence). CDR3 length: 14 residues. This chain's CDR3 is CASSSEDVRLTQYF. The CDR3 bases are TGTGCCAGCAGCTCCGAGGACGTACGATTGACGCAGTATTTT. Full variable domain (rest looked up from reference TRBV7-9 and TRBJ2-3): DTGVSQNPRHKITKRGQNVTFRCDPISEHNRLYWYRQTLGQGPEFLTYFQNEAQLEKSRLLSDRFSAERPKGSFSTLEIQRTEQGDSAMYLCASSSEDVRLTQYFGPGTRLTVL.

This clonotype came up a few times. The rearrangement links TRBV11-3 to TRBJ2-5, with 9 bases identical to TRBD2. From germline, CDR1 is SGHNT and CDR2 YENEEA. The ends lost 4 bases at V and 2 bases at J; junction bases unmatched: 5. CDR3 length equals 15 residues. For the CDR3, the DNA is TGTGCCAGCAGCTCAGGACTAGCGCGGCAAGAGACCCAGTACTTC. Translation gives CASSSGLARQETQYF. Full variable domain (rest looked up from reference TRBV11-3 and TRBJ2-5): EAGVVQSPRYKIIEKKQPVAFWCNPISGHNTLYWYLQNLGQGPELLIRYENEEAVDDSQLPKDRFSAERLKGVDSTLKIQPAELGDSAVYLCASSSGLARQETQYFGPGTRLLVL.

The V call is TRBV12-3 or TRBV12-4, the J call TRBJ2-7; 7 nucleotides agree with TRBD1. The CDR3 length is 14 residues. V trimming: 5 bases; J trimming: 5 bases; junction bases outside the gene matches: 9. The CDR3 DNA sequence: TGTGCCAGCAGTGCCACAGGGGTCGTAAACGAGCAGTACTTC. Its translation: CASSATGVVNEQYF.

This clonotype was picked up a small number of times. This chain uses TRBV12-3 or TRBV12-4 with TRBJ2-1; 9 bases are shared with TRBD2. This CDR3 spans 14 amino acids. The ends lost 5 bases at V and 14 bases at J; junction bases unmatched: 13. The CDR3 sequence is CASSGVAGASLKFF. CDR3 DNA: TGTGCCAGCAGTGGAGTAGCGGGGGCTTCGTTAAAGTTCTTC.

The table lists this clonotype with a few counts. The rearrangement uses TRBV4-2 and TRBJ2-1; tentative D call: TRBD1 (6 bases). Germline V CDR1 and CDR2: LGHNA, YNFKEQ. The CDR3 consists of 15 residues. The V and J ends lost 4 bases and 4 bases respectively, with 14 bases between them. The CDR3 sequence is CASSRDKDRYNEQFF. As DNA, the CDR3 is TGTGCCAGCAGCCGGGACAAGGACAGATACAATGAGCAGTTCTTC.

This clonotype was seen only a few times. This chain joins TRBV6-6 and TRBJ2-1; perhaps TRBD2 as D (6 bases). This CDR3 comprises 10 residues. Germline values: CDR1 MNHNY, CDR2 SVGAGI (reference sequence). V lost 6 bases to trimming and J lost 12 bases, with 9 bases between them. The CDR3: CASRGTSQFF. The CDR3 nucleotides are TGTGCCAGCAGGGGGACTTCGCAGTTCTTC.

This clonotype was seen only a few times. The rearrangement uses TRBV6-6 and TRBJ2-7; D uncertain. V was pared by 6 bases and J by 3 bases, with 9 bases between. Germline CDR1 MNHNY, CDR2 SVGAGI (reference sequence). The length of the CDR3 is 12 residues. The CDR3 sequence: CASRPDGYEQYF. CDR3 DNA: TGTGCCAGCAGACCGGACGGCTACGAGCAGTACTTC.

There are a few counts of this clonotype. CDR3 DNA sequence: TGCAGCGTTGTTACAGGGGGCGGATTAGATACGCAGTATTTT. Amino acid sequence: CSVVTGGGLDTQYF. The V call is TRBV29-1, the J call TRBJ2-3, with TRBD1 matching over 9 bases. V trimming: 4 bases; J trimming: 5 bases; junction bases outside the gene matches: 7. The germline CDR1 and CDR2 sequences are SQVTM and ANQGSEA. This CDR3 comprises 14 residues.

In its sample, this clonotype was seen a few times. The chain couples TRBV7-6 to TRBJ2-1; 12 bases are a match to TRBD2. This CDR3 has 16 residues. V was clipped by 6 bases and J by 0 bases; unmatched bases: 3. The V gene's germline CDR1 is SGHVS and CDR2 FNYEAQ. The CDR3, as DNA: TGTGCCAGCAGGCCTAGCGGGAGGGGCTCCTACAATGAGCAGTTCTTC. It encodes CASRPSGRGSYNEQFF.